The TCR beta chain under discussion was sequenced for a study of shared clonotypes between healthy human individuals. Looking at the study overall: Three plates each covered CD4 naive and memory; CD8 naive two, CD8 memory one.

In the naive CD8 group, cells lacked CD45RO and were positively selected for CCR7, so terminally differentiated effector memory CD45RA+ cells were left out. Healthy and HIV-negative, the adult donors had no recent acute infections or vaccinations. Germline CDR1 and CDR2: MGHRA and YSYEKL. The CDR3 spans 15 residues. Trimming left V 3 bases short and J 8 bases short, with 16 bases between. Libraries were prepared by immunoSEQ multiplex PCR; TCRdb keeps only in-frame clonotypes and omits some of them. The sample includes nearly 2 million clones, just under 95% seen only once; the top ten take 1.2%. Study-wide points: Measured sharing among donors was expected to vary with sequencing depth.

This clone has more than one count but fewer than ten. Its antigen remains unknown. The source is a man aged 18 to 35 in good health. V and J are TRBV4-1 and TRBJ1-4; tentatively, D is TRBD1 (5 bases). The sequenced sample consisted of naive CD8+ T cells sorted from blood. The chain's CDR3 is CASSHNPLGGEKLFF. The CDR3 DNA sequence: TGCGCCAGCAGCCATAACCCCCTGGGGGGAGAAAAACTGTTTTTT.